A single sample gave rise to the 18 T cell receptor beta chains below, sequenced in a study of OX40 agonist ivuxolimab in advanced cancers. Repertoires were generated with immunoSEQ multiplex PCR, while TCRdb's copy carries only in-frame clones and drops some. Of around 76,000 clones in the sample, roughly 89% are singletons; the top ten hold 10% to 15%. Sequences were derived from CD4+ or CD8+ T cells sorted from blood, sampled in a trial of the OX40 agonist ivuxolimab. These receptor sequences come from an adult with an advanced solid tumor such as melanoma, head and neck, liver or kidney cancer.

This sequence joins TRBV18 and TRBJ2-5, with D hard to call. The CDR3 loop spans 16 amino acids. From germline, CDR1 is KGHSH and CDR2 LQKENI. Trimming removed 2 bases at V and 2 bases at J, with 15 bases between. The CDR3: CASSPSRTVIQETQYF. DNA for the CDR3: TGTGCCAGCTCACCAAGCAGGACGGTGATTCAAGAGACCCAGTACTTC.

This clone was counted between two and nine times. CDR3 amino acids: CASSLRDLNYEQYF. The CDR3 region has the DNA TGTGCCAGCAGCCTCCGGGACTTGAACTACGAGCAGTACTTC. The chain uses TRBV14 and TRBJ2-7; tentatively, D is TRBD2 (6 bases). Germline V gives CDR1 SGHDN, CDR2 FVKESK. The CDR3 has 14 amino acids. V lost 4 bases to trimming and J lost 3 bases, with 13 bases between them.

This clone was detected a few times. V and J are TRBV18 and TRBJ2-7; no clear D. CDR1 is KGHSH and CDR2 is LQKENI in the germline V gene. The CDR3 sequence is 13 residues long. V lost 3 bases and J lost 4, with 10 bases in between. CDR3 sequence: CASSPSDVYEQYF. The CDR3, as DNA: TGTGCCAGCTCACCCTCAGATGTTTACGAGCAGTACTTC.

The rearrangement joins TRBV7-3 to TRBJ2-3; 13 bases line up with TRBD2. The ends lost 3 bases at V and 4 bases at J; junction bases unmatched: 4. This CDR3 is built from 16 residues. Looked up from germline, CDR1 is SGHTA and CDR2 is FQGTGA. The CDR3 DNA reads TGTGCCAGCAGCTTTGGACTAGCGGGAGATGCAGATACGCAGTATTTT. Translated: CASSFGLAGDADTQYF.

The J gene is TRBJ2-5, the V gene TRBV11-3; 10 bases are shared with TRBD2. Germline loops: CDR1 SGHNT, CDR2 YENEEA. CDR3 size: 13 residues. V shed 1 base and J 11 bases; nucleotides not matched to a gene: 4. The CDR3, as DNA: TGTGCCAGCAGCTTAGGAGCGGGAGGGGAGCAGTACTTC. Amino acid sequence: CASSLGAGGEQYF.

The chain carries TRBV6-1 and TRBJ1-1, with D possibly TRBD1 on 5 matching bases. Germline CDR1 reads MNHNS; CDR2 reads SASEGT. Trimming left V 6 bases short and J 5 bases short, with 19 bases between. This CDR3 has 15 amino acids. Here the CDR3 reads CASSPPAGGGTEAFF. As DNA, the CDR3 is TGTGCCAGCAGCCCACCGGCAGGCGGGGGGACTGAAGCTTTCTTT.

This clone was counted a single time. The chain carries TRBV28 and TRBJ2-7, with TRBD2 as a possible D gene (7 bases). The CDR3 has 16 amino acids. Trimming took off 7 bases at V and 0 bases at J, with 19 bases between the two ends. Germline V gives CDR1 MDHEN, CDR2 SYDVKM. The CDR3 nucleotides are TGTGCCAGCACCCCTTGGGGGGGCCCCAGCTCCTACGAGCAGTACTTC. Residues: CASTPWGGPSSYEQYF.

The chain couples TRBV18 to TRBJ2-1; D not resolved. Germline loops: CDR1 KGHSH, CDR2 LQKENI. Trimming stripped 5 bases from V and 5 bases from J, with 7 bases between. The CDR3 length is 12 residues. CDR3 coding DNA: TGTGCCAGCTCAGTGCAGAACAATGAGCAGTTCTTC. It yields the protein CASSVQNNEQFF.

This clone was recorded once. The chain combines TRBV4-1 with TRBJ2-7; TRBD1 aligns across 8 bases. Germline V gene data show CDR1 as MGHRA and CDR2 as YSYEKL. V gave up 2 bases and J gave up 3 bases; unmatched junction bases: 6. This CDR3 contains 15 residues. CDR3: CASSQLGQGVYEQYF. The CDR3, as DNA: TGCGCCAGCAGCCAATTAGGACAGGGAGTCTACGAGCAGTACTTC.

The V gene is TRBV7-2, the J gene TRBJ2-7; D could derive from TRBD1 or TRBD2 (6 bases each). The CDR3 runs 15 residues. V gave up 1 base and J gave up 0 bases, with 10 bases separating them. The germline gives CDR1 SGHTA, CDR2 FQGNSA. The CDR3 sequence: CASSLGGDNSYEQYF. CDR3 DNA: TGTGCCAGCAGCTTAGGGGGGGACAACTCCTACGAGCAGTACTTC.

The rearrangement uses TRBV5-1 and TRBJ2-1; no definite D call. V lost 0 bases to trimming and J lost 13 bases, with 14 bases between them. The germline gives CDR1 SGHRS, CDR2 YFSETQ. CDR3 length: 13 residues. The CDR3 spells CASSLATPGLQFF. CDR3 nucleotides: TGCGCCAGCAGCTTGGCCACACCGGGTCTACAGTTCTTC.

Notes on this clone: A far larger clone is off by one base, so a read error is likely. The sample carries other DNA sequences with the same CDR3. This rearrangement joins TRBV10-1 to TRBJ1-2, with TRBD1 matching over 9 bases. Germline V gives CDR1 WNHNN, CDR2 SYGVQD (reference sequence). This CDR3 comprises 12 residues. The CDR3 nucleotides read TGCGCTAGCAGCGGGGACAGGGCCCGCTACACCTTC. This gives the protein CASSGDRARYTF.

Note on this clone: Other DNA sequences in the same sample also yield this CDR3. This sequence joins TRBV14 and TRBJ2-1; D gene unclear. V lost 3 bases and J lost 0, with 9 bases in between. Germline assignment: CDR1 SGHDN and CDR2 FVKESK. CDR3 length: 15 amino acids. CDR3 loop: CASSQGGSSYNEQFF. The CDR3 coding sequence is TGTGCCAGCAGCCAGGGTGGCAGCTCCTACAATGAGCAGTTCTTC.

In DNA, the CDR3 is TGTGCCAGTAGTATAGATTGGGGCGCGACCGGGGAGCTGTTTTTT. It encodes CASSIDWGATGELFF. The chain carries TRBV19 and TRBJ2-2; D perhaps matches TRBD1 (5 bases). The germline V and J ends were trimmed by 0 bases and 5 bases, with 10 bases remaining between them. The CDR3 extends over 15 amino acids. Looked up from germline, CDR1 is LNHDA and CDR2 is SQIVND (reference sequence).

This clone has just one count. The CDR3 DNA follows: TGTGCCTGGAGTCCCTCCTCCCAAGAGACCCAGTACTTC. Translating it yields CAWSPSSQETQYF. V is TRBV30 and J is TRBJ2-5, with no clear D. V gave up 2 bases and J gave up 1 base, with 8 bases separating them. The CDR3 runs 13 residues. Germline loops: CDR1 GTSNPN, CDR2 SVGIG (reference sequence). Filled out from reference TRBV30 and TRBJ2-5, the complete variable domain reads SQTIHQWPATLVQPVGSPLSLECTVEGTSNPNLYWYRQAAGRGLQLLFYSVGIGQISSEVPQNLSASRPQDRQFILSSKKLLLSDSGFYLCAWSPSSQETQYFGPGTRLLVL.

This chain uses TRBV2 with TRBJ2-3; TRBD1 agrees at 10 bases. This CDR3 is 21 amino acids long. Germline values: CDR1 SNHLY, CDR2 FYNNEI. The ends lost 0 bases at V and 1 base at J; junction bases unmatched: 16. The CDR3 loop reads CASSEARRQGADSPCTDTQYF. The CDR3 DNA reads TGTGCCAGCAGTGAAGCGCGAAGACAGGGGGCGGACTCCCCCTGCACAGATACGCAGTATTTT.

The V gene is TRBV27, the J gene TRBJ1-3; 7 bases are a match to TRBD1. The V and J ends lost 3 bases and 0 bases, in that order; junction bases with no gene match: 2. This CDR3 has 15 residues. Looked up from germline, CDR1 is MNHEY and CDR2 is SMNVEV (reference sequence). The CDR3 loop is CASSLDRRSGNTIYF. CDR3 coding DNA: TGTGCCAGCAGTTTGGACAGGCGCTCTGGAAACACCATATATTTT.

The chain carries TRBV2 and TRBJ1-5; no reliable D call. The V end was cut by 4 bases, the J end by 2 bases, with 9 bases between. The germline V gene encodes CDR1 SNHLY and CDR2 FYNNEI. The CDR3 sequence is 14 residues long. The chain's CDR3 is CASSGAQGNQPQHF. CDR3 sequence (DNA): TGTGCCAGCAGTGGGGCCCAGGGCAATCAGCCCCAGCATTTT.